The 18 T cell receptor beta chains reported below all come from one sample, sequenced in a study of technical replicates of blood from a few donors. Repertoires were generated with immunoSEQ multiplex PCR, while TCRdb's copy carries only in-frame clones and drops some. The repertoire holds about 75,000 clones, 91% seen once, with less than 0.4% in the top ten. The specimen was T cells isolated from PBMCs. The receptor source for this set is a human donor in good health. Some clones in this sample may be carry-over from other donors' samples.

CDR3 nucleotide sequence: TGTGCCAGCACCACCCTAGTGGTCACAGATACGCAGTATTTT. As protein: CASTTLVVTDTQYF. The chain is built from TRBV5-8 and TRBJ2-3, with D unclear. Germline lookup yields CDR1 SGHTS and CDR2 YDEGEE. The CDR3 runs 14 residues. The V gene lost 6 bases and the J gene lost 2 bases, with 13 bases spanning the gap.

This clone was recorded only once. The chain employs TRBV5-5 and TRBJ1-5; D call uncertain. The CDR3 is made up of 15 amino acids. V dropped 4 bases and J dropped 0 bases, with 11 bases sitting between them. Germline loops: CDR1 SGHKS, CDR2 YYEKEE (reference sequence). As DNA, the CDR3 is TGTGCCAGCAGCCGTAAAATAAATAGCAATCAGCCCCAGCATTTT. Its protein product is CASSRKINSNQPQHF.

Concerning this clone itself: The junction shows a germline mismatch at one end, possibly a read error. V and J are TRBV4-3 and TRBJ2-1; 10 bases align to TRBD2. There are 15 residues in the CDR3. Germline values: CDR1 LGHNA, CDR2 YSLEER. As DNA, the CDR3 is TGCGCCGGCAGCCAAGGACTAGCGGCTTCTAATGAGCAGTTCTTC. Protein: CAGSQGLAASNEQFF.

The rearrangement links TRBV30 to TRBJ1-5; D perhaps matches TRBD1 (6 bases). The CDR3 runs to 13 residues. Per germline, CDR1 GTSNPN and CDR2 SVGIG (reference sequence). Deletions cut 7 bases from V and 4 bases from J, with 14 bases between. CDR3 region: CAFGRGGNQPQHF. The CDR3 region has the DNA TGTGCCTTCGGCAGGGGAGGGAATCAGCCCCAGCATTTT.

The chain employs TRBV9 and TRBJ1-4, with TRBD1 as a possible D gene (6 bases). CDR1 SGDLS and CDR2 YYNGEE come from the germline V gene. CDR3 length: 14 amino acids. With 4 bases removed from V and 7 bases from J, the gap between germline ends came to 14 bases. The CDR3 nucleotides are TGTGCCAGCAGCAGACGGCAGGGGAGTGAAAAACTGTTTTTT. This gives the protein CASSRRQGSEKLFF.

The CDR3 DNA follows: TGTGCCACCAGCAGACGACTAGCGTCCCACGAGCAGTACTTC. Protein: CATSRRLASHEQYF. The chain uses TRBV15 and TRBJ2-7, with TRBD2 matching 8 bases. The germline CDR1 and CDR2 sequences are LNHNV and YYDKDF (reference sequence). With V trimmed by 2 bases and J by 5 bases, 5 bases remained unmatched. The CDR3 runs to 14 residues.

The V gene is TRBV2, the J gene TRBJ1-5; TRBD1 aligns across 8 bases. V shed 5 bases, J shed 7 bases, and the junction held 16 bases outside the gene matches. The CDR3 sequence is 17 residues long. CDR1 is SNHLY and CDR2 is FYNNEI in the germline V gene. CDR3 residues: CASSYLPFGTGGQPQHF. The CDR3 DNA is TGTGCCAGCAGTTATCTACCGTTCGGGACAGGTGGGCAGCCCCAGCATTTT.

The CDR3, as DNA: TGTGCCAGCAGCTTAGGGGGGGTCTACAATGAGCAGTTCTTC. This gives the protein CASSLGGVYNEQFF. The V call is TRBV7-2, the J call TRBJ2-1; tentatively, D is TRBD2 (6 bases). Trimming pared 1 base from V and 3 bases from J, leaving 7 bases between. Germline V gives CDR1 SGHTA, CDR2 FQGNSA. This CDR3 is 14 amino acids long.

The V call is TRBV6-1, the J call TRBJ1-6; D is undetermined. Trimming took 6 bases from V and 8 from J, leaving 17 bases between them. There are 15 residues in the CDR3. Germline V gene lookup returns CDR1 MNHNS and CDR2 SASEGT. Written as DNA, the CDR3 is TGTGCCAGCAGGTGGTCTGGGCTGGTATATTCACCCCTCCACTTT. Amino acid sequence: CASRWSGLVYSPLHF.

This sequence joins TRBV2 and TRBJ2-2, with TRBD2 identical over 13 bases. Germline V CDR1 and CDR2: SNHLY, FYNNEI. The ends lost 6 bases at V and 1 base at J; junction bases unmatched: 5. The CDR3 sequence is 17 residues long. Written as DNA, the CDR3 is TGTGCCAGCAGCCTGACTAGCGGGGGGCAGAACACCGGGGAGCTGTTTTTT. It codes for CASSLTSGGQNTGELFF.

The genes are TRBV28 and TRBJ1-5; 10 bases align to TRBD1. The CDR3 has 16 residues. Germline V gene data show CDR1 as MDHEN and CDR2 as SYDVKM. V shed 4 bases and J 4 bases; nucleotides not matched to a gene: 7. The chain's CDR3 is CASSSPGQGLNQPQHF. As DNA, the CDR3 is TGTGCCAGCAGTTCCCCGGGACAGGGGCTAAATCAGCCCCAGCATTTT.

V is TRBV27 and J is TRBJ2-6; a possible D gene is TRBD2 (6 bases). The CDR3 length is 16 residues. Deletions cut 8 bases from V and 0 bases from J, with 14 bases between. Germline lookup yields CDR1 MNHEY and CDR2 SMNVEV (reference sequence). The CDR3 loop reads CASRRGDSSGANVLTF. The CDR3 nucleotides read TGTGCCAGCCGCCGCGGGGATTCCTCTGGGGCCAACGTCCTGACTTTC.

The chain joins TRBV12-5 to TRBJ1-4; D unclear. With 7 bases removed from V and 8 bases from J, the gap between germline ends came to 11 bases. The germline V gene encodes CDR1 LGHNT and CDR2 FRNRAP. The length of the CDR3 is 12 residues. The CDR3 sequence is CASVDRGEKLFF. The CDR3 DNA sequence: TGTGCTAGTGTTGACCGAGGGGAAAAACTGTTTTTT.

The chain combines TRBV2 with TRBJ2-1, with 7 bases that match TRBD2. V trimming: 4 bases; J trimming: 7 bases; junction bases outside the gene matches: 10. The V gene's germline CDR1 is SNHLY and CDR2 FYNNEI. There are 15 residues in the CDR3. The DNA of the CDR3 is TGTGCCAGCAGTGTAAGGGCGGGGGAAGGGAATGAGCAGTTCTTC. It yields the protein CASSVRAGEGNEQFF.

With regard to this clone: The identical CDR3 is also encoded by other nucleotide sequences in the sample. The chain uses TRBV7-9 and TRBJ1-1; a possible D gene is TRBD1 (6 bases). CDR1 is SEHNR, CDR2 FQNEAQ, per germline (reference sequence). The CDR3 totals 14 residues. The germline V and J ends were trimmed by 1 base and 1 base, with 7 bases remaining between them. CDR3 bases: TGTGCCAGCAGCTTAGTAGGGGGGAACACTGAAGCTTTCTTT. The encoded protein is CASSLVGGNTEAFF.

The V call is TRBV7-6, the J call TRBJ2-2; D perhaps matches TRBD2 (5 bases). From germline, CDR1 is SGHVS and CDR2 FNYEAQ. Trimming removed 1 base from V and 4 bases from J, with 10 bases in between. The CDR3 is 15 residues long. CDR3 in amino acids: CASSLEGSATGELFF. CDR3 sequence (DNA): TGTGCCAGCAGCTTAGAAGGGAGCGCCACCGGGGAGCTGTTTTTT.

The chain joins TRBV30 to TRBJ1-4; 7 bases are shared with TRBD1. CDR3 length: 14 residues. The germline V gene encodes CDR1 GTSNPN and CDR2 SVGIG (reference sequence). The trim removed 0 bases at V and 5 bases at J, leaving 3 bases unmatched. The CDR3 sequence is CAWSVGTANEKLFF. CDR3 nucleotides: TGTGCCTGGAGTGTAGGGACAGCGAATGAAAAACTGTTTTTT.

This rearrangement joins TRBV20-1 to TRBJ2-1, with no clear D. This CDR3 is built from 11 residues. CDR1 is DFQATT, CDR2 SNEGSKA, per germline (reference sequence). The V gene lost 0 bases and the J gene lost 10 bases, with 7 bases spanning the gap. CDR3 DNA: TGCAGTGCTAGAGATCGCGAGGAGCAGTTCTTC. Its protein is CSARDREEQFF.